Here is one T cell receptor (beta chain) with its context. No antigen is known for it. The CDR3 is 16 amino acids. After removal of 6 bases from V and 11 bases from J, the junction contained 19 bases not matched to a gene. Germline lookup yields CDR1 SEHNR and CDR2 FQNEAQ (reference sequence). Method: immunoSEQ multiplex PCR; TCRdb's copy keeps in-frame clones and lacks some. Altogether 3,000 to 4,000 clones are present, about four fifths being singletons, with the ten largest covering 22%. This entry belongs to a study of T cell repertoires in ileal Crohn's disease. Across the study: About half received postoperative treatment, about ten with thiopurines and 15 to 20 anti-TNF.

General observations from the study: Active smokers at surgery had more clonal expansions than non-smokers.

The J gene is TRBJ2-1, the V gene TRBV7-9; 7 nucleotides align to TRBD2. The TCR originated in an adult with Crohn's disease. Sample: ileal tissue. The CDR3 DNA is TGTGCCAGCAGAGAGGGATGGTGGGGGGGTACAATGAAGCAGTTCTTC. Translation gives CASREGWWGGTMKQFF.